The rows below give T cell receptor beta chains drawn from one sample of a study of regulatory T cells in long-lasting Graves disease. TCRdb passed the multiplex PCR reads through MiXCR, listing each CDR3 protein once. The repertoire has hundreds of thousands of distinct CDR3 sequences, around 15% of them found once; the top ten carry about 17%. In addition, the sample was reused for a study of T cells in Graves' hyperthyroidism and ophthalmopathy.

Sample: peripheral blood mononuclear cells (PBMCs), taken at new diagnosis, from a patient treated with antithyroid drugs. The receptors come from a woman aged 25 to 39 with Graves disease. Each CDR3 is given with its conserved first and last residue. The D gene is left open where the match is weak. Clone size is given for some rows only: seen once, a few or many times, or a class if the clone is expanded.

size | J | length | V | D | DNA | CDR3
few | TRBJ2-1 | 15 | TRBV29-1 | TRBD1 | TGCAGCGTTGTGATTTGGGGACAGCCTGACAATGAGCAGTTCTTC | CSVVIWGQPDNEQFF
few | TRBJ1-2 | 14 | TRBV9 | . | TGTGCCAGCAGCGTAGGTGGAGGAAGCTATGGCTACACCTTC | CASSVGGGSYGYTF
many | TRBJ1-2 | 15 | TRBV6-9 | . | TGTGCCAGCAGTTACGGGAGGACAGCGAACTATGGCTACACCTTC | CASSYGRTANYGYTF
few | TRBJ1-2 | 15 | TRBV3-1 | . | TGTGCCAGCAGCCAAGTATGGGACGCGAACTATGGCTACACCTTC | CASSQVWDANYGYTF
many | TRBJ2-7 | 13 | TRBV27 | . | TGTGCCAGCAGTTTAGCCTCAAGGGGAGAGCAGTACTTC | CASSLASRGEQYF
once | TRBJ2-7 | 14 | TRBV7-9 | TRBD1 | TGTGCCTCCGGGGTGGGACAGGGGCTCTACGAGCAGTACTTC | CASGVGQGLYEQYF
. | TRBJ2-5 | 17 | TRBV7-2 | TRBD2 | TGTGCCAGCAGTCCCCGCCCGACTAGCGGCCTTGCGGAGACCCAGTACTTC | CASSPRPTSGLAETQYF
few | TRBJ1-4 | 14 | TRBV2 | TRBD1 | TGTGCCAGCAGATTCAGGGGGGGAGATGAAAAACTGTTTTTT | CASRFRGGDEKLFF
many | TRBJ2-5 | 16 | TRBV7-2 | . | TGTGCCAGCAGCCTAAGCCCCCATACAAACCGAGAGACCCAGTACTTC | CASSLSPHTNRETQYF
. | TRBJ2-7 | 17 | TRBV2 | . | TGTGCCAGCAGTGAATATTCGGCCTATCGAAGCTCCTACGAGCAGTACTTC | CASSEYSAYRSSYEQYF